The T cell receptor beta chain described here comes from a study of blood T cells in healthy people across ages. About the research overall: Using template switching, researchers captured about one barcoded beta molecule for each two T cells.

After removal of 7 bases from V and 4 bases from J, the junction contained 10 bases not matched to a gene. CDR3 length: 15 residues. The germline CDR1 and CDR2 sequences are MNHNS and SASEGT. Per individual sample, total RNA of at least 5 micrograms was extracted. The second PCR ran roughly 7 to 12 cycles with a sample-barcoded 5' primer and J-beta primers. Each of the cDNA molecules was tagged by a template-switch adaptor with 12 random nucleotides. Using its own MiXCR run on the 5' RACE reads, TCRdb lists one record per CDR3 protein. Seen here are 1.5 million to 2 million distinct CDR3 sequences, about two fifths observed once, and the top ten hold 20% to 25%. This clonotype was observed many times.

The sequenced sample consisted of blood. V and J are TRBV6-1 and TRBJ2-4, with 7 bases lining up with TRBD1. The origin of this receptor is a human donor in good health. As DNA, the CDR3 is TGTGCCAGCACCCTCAATCAGGGACAGAAAAACATTCAGTACTTC. Translating it yields CASTLNQGQKNIQYF.